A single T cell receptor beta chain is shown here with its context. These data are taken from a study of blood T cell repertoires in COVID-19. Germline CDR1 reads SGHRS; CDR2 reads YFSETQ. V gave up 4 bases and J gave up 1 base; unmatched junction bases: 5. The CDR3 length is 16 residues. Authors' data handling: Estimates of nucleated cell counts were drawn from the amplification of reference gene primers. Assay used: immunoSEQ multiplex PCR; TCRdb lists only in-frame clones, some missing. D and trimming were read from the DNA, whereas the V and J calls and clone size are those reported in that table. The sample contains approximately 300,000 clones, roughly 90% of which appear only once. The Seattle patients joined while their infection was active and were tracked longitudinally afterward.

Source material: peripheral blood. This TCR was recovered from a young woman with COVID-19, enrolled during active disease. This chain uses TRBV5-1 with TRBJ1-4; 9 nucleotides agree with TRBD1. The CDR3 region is CASSADRGGTNEKLFF. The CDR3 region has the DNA TGCGCCAGCAGCGCGGACAGGGGTGGAACTAATGAAAAACTGTTTTTT. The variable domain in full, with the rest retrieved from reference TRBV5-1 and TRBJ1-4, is KAGVTQTPRYLIKTRGQQVTLSCSPISGHRSVSWYQQTPGQGLQFLFEYFSETQRNKGNFPGRFSGRQFSNSRSEMNVSTLELGDSALYLCASSADRGGTNEKLFFGSGTQLSVL.